Given below is one T cell receptor (beta chain) in context. Its antigen is currently unknown. Naive CD8 cells lacked CD45RO and underwent positive selection for CCR7, leaving out terminally differentiated effector memory CD45RA+ cells. The sample is drawn from a study of shared clonotypes between healthy human individuals. Broader study findings: Generation of non-shared clonotypes was less probable than generation of clonotypes shared by all four donors.

It was at deep level that the assay was run. Some clones are missing from TCRdb's copy, which holds only in-frame ones; the method was immunoSEQ multiplex PCR. Of about 2,200,000 clones in the sample, about 93% were seen once. Input material: naive CD8+ T cells from PBMCs. The source is a young man in good health. Some clones in this sample may be carry-over from other donors' samples.

The DNA of the CDR3 is TGTGCCAGCTTGGGTCCCTACAATGAGCAGTTCTTC. This gives the protein CASLGPYNEQFF. The rearrangement joins TRBV27 to TRBJ2-1; D gene ambiguous. The CDR3 covers 12 residues. V dropped 8 bases and J dropped 2 bases, with 7 bases sitting between them. Germline CDR1 reads MNHEY; CDR2 reads SMNVEV (reference sequence).